A selection of T cell receptor beta chains follows, all from one sample in a study of tumor-infiltrating lymphocytes in primary liver carcinoma. TCRdb redid the calling of the multiplex PCR reads with MiXCR, one entry per CDR3 protein. This sample carries about 320,000 distinct CDR3 sequences, almost 60% of them seen once, and the ten largest clones take approximately 17%. Sequenced: peripheral blood. These receptor sequences come from a woman in her 30s with primary liver carcinoma and hepatitis B virus infection. Both conserved end residues are part of each CDR3. The order of the fields is V gene, J gene, D gene, clone size, CDR3 DNA, CDR3 protein. The D gene is left open where the match is weak. Size is stated for part of the rows, as once, few or many counts, or as a class when the clone is expanded.

TRBV6-2/TRBV6-3,TRBJ1-5,TRBD1,few,TGTGCCAGCAGTGGACAGGGATTACAGCCCCAGCATTTT,CASSGQGLQPQHF
TRBV18,TRBJ2-7,NA,NA,TGCGCCAGCTCACCGGACACAAACGACGAGCAGTGCTTC,CASSPDTNDEQCF
TRBV7-9,TRBJ2-3,TRBD2,once,TGTGCCAGCAGCTTAGCCCCCGGGACTAGCTTGGTTACGCAGTATTTT,CASSLAPGTSLVTQYF
TRBV2,TRBJ2-2,NA,NA,TGTGCCAGCTGTCCGGCGCACACCGGGGAGCTGTTTTTT,CASCPAHTGELFF
TRBV18,TRBJ2-2,NA,NA,TGTGCCAGCTCTCGAGCGGGTCCCGGGAGTACCGGGGAGCTGTTTTTT,CASSRAGPGSTGELFF
TRBV11-1,TRBJ2-3,TRBD2,NA,TGTGCCAGTAGCCCTAGGACTAGCAGAGATACGCAGTATTTT,CASSPRTSRDTQYF
TRBV4-3,TRBJ2-3,NA,many,TGCGCCAGCAGCCAAGATAACGGGGCTAGTACGCAGTATTTT,CASSQDNGASTQYF
TRBV28,TRBJ2-1,NA,few,TGTGCCAGCAGTCCTGGTATACCCTCCTACAATGAGCAGTTCTTC,CASSPGIPSYNEQFF
TRBV6-6,TRBJ2-2,NA,many,TGTGCCAGCAGTTTCTTTAGCGGGACAGGCGGGGAGCTGTTTTTT,CASSFFSGTGGELFF
TRBV29-1,TRBJ2-7,NA,few,TGCAGCGCTCCGGACAGTTTGGCGGTAAAGCAGTACTTC,CSAPDSLAVKQYF
TRBV6-6,TRBJ2-5,TRBD2,NA,TGTGCCAGCAGTTACGCAGGAGCGGGAGGGCCCCAAGAGACTCAGTACTTC,CASSYAGAGGPQETQYF
TRBV12-3/TRBV12-4,TRBJ1-5,NA,NA,TGTACCAGCAGCGCCGGGACTTATCAGCCCCAACATTTT,CTSSAGTYQPQHF
TRBV6-5,TRBJ1-1,NA,NA,TGTGCCAGCAGAGATACGGCGAACACTGAAGCTTTCTTT,CASRDTANTEAFF
TRBV29-1,TRBJ2-1,NA,NA,TGCAGCGTGTCTAGAGGGTTAAGGTACCAGGGCTCCTATAATGAGCAGTTCTTC,CSVSRGLRYQGSYNEQFF
TRBV5-1,TRBJ2-1,NA,NA,TGCGCCAGCAGCTTGGACGTAGCGAATGAGCAGTTCTTC,CASSLDVANEQFF
TRBV5-1,TRBJ1-1,NA,few,TGCGCCAGCACCCAAGGGACACCGGACACTGAAGCTTTCTTT,CASTQGTPDTEAFF
TRBV12-3/TRBV12-4,TRBJ2-2,NA,NA,TGTGCCAGCAGTTTGGAGGGGGGGGCCGGGGAGCTGTTTTTT,CASSLEGGAGELFF
TRBV6-2/TRBV6-3,TRBJ1-2,NA,NA,TGTGCCAGCAGTTTCCCTCAGCGGGACTACATCTTC,CASSFPQRDYIF
TRBV12-3/TRBV12-4,TRBJ1-6,NA,NA,TGTGCCAGCAGTTTGAAGGGACCAGGGATTTCACCCCTCCACTTT,CASSLKGPGISPLHF
TRBV12-5,TRBJ1-5,NA,NA,TGTGTTAGTGGACGAACAGGGTATGGCAATCAGCCCCAGCATTTT,CVSGRTGYGNQPQHF
TRBV12-3/TRBV12-4,TRBJ2-5,TRBD1,many,TGTGCCAGCAGTTGGTGGGACAGTACGGAGACCCAGTACTTC,CASSWWDSTETQYF
TRBV11-2,TRBJ2-4,TRBD1,NA,TGTGCCAGCACCCTGGACAGGGGGGTTATCATTCAGTACTTC,CASTLDRGVIIQYF
TRBV4-2,TRBJ2-1,TRBD2,NA,TGCGCCAGCAACCAAGATGGGCTAGCGGGTGAGCAGTTCTTC,CASNQDGLAGEQFF
TRBV6-1,TRBJ2-1,TRBD2,NA,TGTGCCAGCAGTGAGCTGGGACTAGCGGGAGGTATCAGGTTCTTC,CASSELGLAGGIRFF
TRBV4-1,TRBJ2-7,TRBD2,few,TGCGCCAGCAGCCAAGATCCGTCTAGCGGGAGGGGTGAGCAGTACTTC,CASSQDPSSGRGEQYF
TRBV11-2,TRBJ1-1,TRBD1,many,TGTGCCAGCAGCTTAGTCTCAGGGGGGAACACTGAAGCTTTCTTT,CASSLVSGGNTEAFF
TRBV7-9,TRBJ1-1,NA,once,TGTGCAAGCAGCCCGATCGTCACTGAAGCTTTCTTT,CASSPIVTEAFF
TRBV5-6,TRBJ2-2,TRBD1,NA,TGTGCCAGCAGTTTTCTCGACAGGGACGGAGAGCTGTTTTTT,CASSFLDRDGELFF
TRBV11-1,TRBJ2-7,NA,NA,TGTGCTAGCAGCTTAGCTCCCCAGCCAAACTCCTACGAGCAGTACTTC,CASSLAPQPNSYEQYF
TRBV28,TRBJ2-2,NA,NA,TGTGCCAGCATCAGGGGTAGCACCGGGGAGCTGTTTTTT,CASIRGSTGELFF
TRBV28,TRBJ2-7,NA,NA,TGTGCCAGCAGGCTAGACCCGTCGGGTTACGGGCAGTACTTC,CASRLDPSGYGQYF
TRBV5-1,TRBJ1-1,NA,NA,TGCGCCAGCAGCTTGGGTCAGAAAACTGAAGCTTTCTTT,CASSLGQKTEAFF
TRBV5-5,TRBJ1-1,NA,few,TGTGCCAGCAGCTTGGAATCCTATACTGAAGCTTTCTTT,CASSLESYTEAFF